These 9 T cell receptor beta chains share one sample of origin, sequenced in a study of shared clonotypes between healthy human individuals. TCRdb keeps only in-frame clones here, not all; method: immunoSEQ multiplex PCR. The sample lists some 360,000 clones, around 79% occurring once. Sequencing was carried out using memory CD4+ T cells sorted from blood. Subset noted: CD45RA-negative fraction. These receptors were obtained from a man aged 30 to 45 in good health.

The gene calls are TRBV15 and TRBJ2-1, with 9 bases that match TRBD2. CDR1 is LNHNV and CDR2 is YYDKDF in the germline V gene (reference sequence). J lost 8 bases, V lost 3 bases, and 8 bases had no gene match. The CDR3 sequence is 15 residues long. The CDR3 nucleotides are TGTGCCACCAGCAGGCCTGGGAGCGGGAGGTATGAGCAGTTCTTC. Its protein is CATSRPGSGRYEQFF.

The gene calls are TRBV6-5 and TRBJ2-7, with 10 bases fitting TRBD2. CDR1 and CDR2 (germline): MNHEY, SVGAGI. The junction had 9 bases not matched to a gene; V was cut back by 10 bases and J by 6 bases. This CDR3 comprises 13 residues. CDR3 region: CATQREGRSEQYF. CDR3 bases: TGTGCCACTCAGCGGGAGGGACGGAGCGAGCAGTACTTC.

As for this clone: A read error may be the cause here, since a much bigger clone is one base away. This chain uses TRBV7-9 with TRBJ2-3, with 10 bases identical to TRBD2. The CDR3 is made up of 16 amino acids. Per germline, CDR1 SEHNR and CDR2 FQNEAQ (reference sequence). The V segment lost 1 base and the J segment 4 bases; nucleotides outside the gene matches: 5. The DNA for the CDR3 is TGTGCCAGCAGCTTAGGAGCTAGCGGGAGTGCAGATACGCAGTATTTT. This translates into CASSLGASGSADTQYF.

This clone has ten or more counts. The chain joins TRBV19 to TRBJ2-1, with unresolved D. This CDR3 contains 15 residues. Trimming left V 5 bases short and J 0 bases short, with 11 bases between. Germline lookup yields CDR1 LNHDA and CDR2 SQIVND (reference sequence). CDR3 protein: CASSARYDSYNEQFF. CDR3 nucleotides: TGTGCCAGTAGTGCACGATATGACTCCTACAATGAGCAGTTCTTC.

The V gene is TRBV6-1, the J gene TRBJ1-5, with TRBD1 as a possible D gene (5 bases). Per germline, CDR1 MNHNS and CDR2 SASEGT. This CDR3 has 14 amino acids. The germline V and J ends were trimmed by 7 bases and 3 bases, with 13 bases remaining between them. The CDR3 DNA reads TGTGCCAGCAACTCCGGGGGACTCAATCAGCCCCAGCATTTT. It is translated as CASNSGGLNQPQHF.

This clone came up many times. CDR3 protein: CASSFRDRGTYEQYF. In DNA, the CDR3 is TGTGCCAGCAGTTTCCGGGACAGGGGGACCTACGAGCAGTACTTC. This chain joins TRBV6-5 and TRBJ2-7; TRBD1 matches 11 bases. The CDR3 length is 15 residues. V was pared by 4 bases and J by 2 bases, with 4 bases of the junction left unmatched. CDR1 and CDR2 from the germline V gene are MNHEY and SVGAGI.

This clone was observed a handful of times. A far larger clone is one nucleotide away, so this likely arose from a read error. This sample also contains other DNA sequences that code for the same CDR3. CDR3 DNA sequence: TGTGCCAGCAGCCCAAGCGGGAGCTCCTACAATGAGCAGTTCTTC. Translated: CASSPSGSSYNEQFF. The chain uses TRBV11-3 and TRBJ2-1; TRBD2 matches 8 bases. J lost 0 bases, V lost 5 bases, and 3 bases had no gene match. The CDR3 runs to 15 residues. Germline V gene data show CDR1 as SGHNT and CDR2 as YENEEA.

The sample holds one count of this clone. The chain uses TRBV28 and TRBJ2-7; D unresolved. Germline values: CDR1 MDHEN, CDR2 SYDVKM. The CDR3 is made up of 11 amino acids. Trimming removed 2 bases at V and 7 bases at J, with 6 bases between. DNA of the CDR3: TGTGCCAGCAGTTTAGTAGATGAGCAGTACTTC. Protein: CASSLVDEQYF.

The V call is TRBV2, the J call TRBJ2-1, with D unresolved. Trimming removed 4 bases from V and 3 bases from J, with 13 bases in between. Per the germline V gene, CDR1 is SNHLY and CDR2 is FYNNEI. The CDR3 has 15 residues. This CDR3 reads CASSVSAAGYNEQFF. CDR3 nucleotide sequence: TGTGCCAGCAGTGTCTCTGCGGCAGGCTACAATGAGCAGTTCTTC.